These T cell receptor beta chains were read from a single sample in a study of shared clonotypes between healthy human individuals. Clones were read by immunoSEQ multiplex PCR, and TCRdb kept only the in-frame ones, dropping some. The data contain approximately 530,000 clones, around 96% of them singletons. Sample: naive CD4+ T cells sorted from blood. The receptors were sampled from a woman aged 25 to 45 in good health. Each CDR3 is given with its conserved first and last residue. A D gene is named only where the DNA matches it firmly. Expanded clones get a size class; other rows say once, few or many, or leave the size out.

cdr3_aa	clone_size	j_call	v_call	d_call
CASSLKGRAMNTEAFF	-	TRBJ1-1	TRBV5-4	-
CASSWGTSGETQYF	-	TRBJ2-5	TRBV5-1	TRBD2
CATGGILLFF	-	TRBJ1-4	TRBV28	-
CASSFSSFSYNEQFF	-	TRBJ2-1	TRBV11-2	-
CASSLDRSSYNEQFF	-	TRBJ2-1	TRBV5-1	-
CASSLEVQPQHF	few	TRBJ1-5	TRBV28	-
CASSLVGRVGQPQHF	-	TRBJ1-5	TRBV28	-
CASSPGQGNEKLFF	-	TRBJ1-4	TRBV18	TRBD1
CASSLSGNTIYF	-	TRBJ1-3	TRBV18	-
CASSLRTSGAYEQYF	-	TRBJ2-7	TRBV11-2	TRBD2
CASSFGGTSGRALEQYF	-	TRBJ2-7	TRBV5-4	TRBD2